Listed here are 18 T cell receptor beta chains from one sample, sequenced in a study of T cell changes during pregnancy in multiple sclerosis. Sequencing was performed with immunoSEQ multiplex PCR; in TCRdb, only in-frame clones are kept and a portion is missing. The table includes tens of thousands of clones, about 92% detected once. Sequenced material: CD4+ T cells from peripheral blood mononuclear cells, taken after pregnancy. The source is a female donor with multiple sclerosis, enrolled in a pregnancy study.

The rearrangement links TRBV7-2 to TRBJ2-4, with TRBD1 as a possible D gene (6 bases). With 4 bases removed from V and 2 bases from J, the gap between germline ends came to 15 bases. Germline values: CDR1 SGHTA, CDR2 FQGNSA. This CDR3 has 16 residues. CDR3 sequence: CASSSRTAGTKNIQYF. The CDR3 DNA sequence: TGTGCCAGCAGCTCCCGGACAGCCGGGACCAAAAACATTCAGTACTTC.

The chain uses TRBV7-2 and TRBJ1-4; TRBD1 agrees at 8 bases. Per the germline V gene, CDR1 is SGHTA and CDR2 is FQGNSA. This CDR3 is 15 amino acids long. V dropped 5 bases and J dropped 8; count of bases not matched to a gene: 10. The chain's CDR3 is CASSTQTGGREKLFF. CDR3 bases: TGTGCCAGCAGCACGCAAACAGGGGGGAGGGAAAAACTGTTTTTT.

The CDR3: CASKPQVDRGNWTF. The CDR3 DNA sequence: TGTGCCAGCAAGCCCCAGGTAGACAGGGGGAATTGGACCTTC. The chain couples TRBV9 to TRBJ1-2, with 9 positions matching TRBD1. Germline CDR1 SGDLS, CDR2 YYNGEE. The junction had 17 bases not matched to a gene; V was cut back by 6 bases and J by 14 bases. The CDR3 spans 14 residues.

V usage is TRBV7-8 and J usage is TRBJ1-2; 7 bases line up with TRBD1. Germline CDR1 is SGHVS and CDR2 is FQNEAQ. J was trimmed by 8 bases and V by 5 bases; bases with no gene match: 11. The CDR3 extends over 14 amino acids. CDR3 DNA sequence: TGTGCCAGCAGCGGACAGACAGGGTTGGGCGGCTACACCTTC. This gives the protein CASSGQTGLGGYTF.

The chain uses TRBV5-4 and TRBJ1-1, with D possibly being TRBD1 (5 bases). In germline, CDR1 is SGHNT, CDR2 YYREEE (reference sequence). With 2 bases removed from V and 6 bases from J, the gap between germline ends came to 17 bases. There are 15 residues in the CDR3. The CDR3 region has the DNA TGTGCCAGCAGCTTAGGGGCGGGGGTGAATTCTGAAGCTTTCTTT. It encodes CASSLGAGVNSEAFF.

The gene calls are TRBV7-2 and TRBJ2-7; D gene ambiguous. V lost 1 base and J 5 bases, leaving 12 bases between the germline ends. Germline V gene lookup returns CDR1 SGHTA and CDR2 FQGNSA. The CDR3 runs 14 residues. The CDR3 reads CASSLVQYTDEQYF. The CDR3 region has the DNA TGTGCCAGCAGCTTAGTACAGTACACCGACGAGCAGTACTTC.

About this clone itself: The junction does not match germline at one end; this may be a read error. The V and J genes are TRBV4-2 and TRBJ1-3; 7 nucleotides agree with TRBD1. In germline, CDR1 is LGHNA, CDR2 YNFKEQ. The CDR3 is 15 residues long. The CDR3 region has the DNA TGTGCCAGCAGCAAAGACAGGGATTTGGGAAACACCATATATTTT. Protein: CASSKDRDLGNTIYF.

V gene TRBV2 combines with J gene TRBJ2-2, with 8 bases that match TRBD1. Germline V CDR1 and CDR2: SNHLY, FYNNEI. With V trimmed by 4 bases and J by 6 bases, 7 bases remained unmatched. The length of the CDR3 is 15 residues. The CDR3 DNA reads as TGTGCCAGCAGTGGTGACAGGGGAGGTCCCGGGGAGCTGTTTTTT. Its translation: CASSGDRGGPGELFF.

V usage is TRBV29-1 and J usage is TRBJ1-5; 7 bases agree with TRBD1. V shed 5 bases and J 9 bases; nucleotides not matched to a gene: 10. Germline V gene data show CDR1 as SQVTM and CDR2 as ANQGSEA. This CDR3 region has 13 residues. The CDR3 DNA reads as TGCAGCGTTCTGATCGACAGGGTAAGGCCCCAGCATTTT. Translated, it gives CSVLIDRVRPQHF. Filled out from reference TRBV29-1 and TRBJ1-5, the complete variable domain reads SAVISQKPSRDICQRGTSLTIQCQVDSQVTMMFWYRQQPGQSLTLIATANQGSEATYESGFVIDKFPISRPNLTFSTLTVSNMSPEDSSIYLCSVLIDRVRPQHFGDGTRLSIL.

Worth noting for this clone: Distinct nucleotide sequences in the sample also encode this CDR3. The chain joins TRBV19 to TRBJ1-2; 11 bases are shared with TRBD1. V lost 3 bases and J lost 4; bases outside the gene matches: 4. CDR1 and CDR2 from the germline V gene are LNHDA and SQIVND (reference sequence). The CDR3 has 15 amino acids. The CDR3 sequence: CASSIAGTGGYGYTF. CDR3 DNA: TGTGCCAGTAGTATTGCCGGGACAGGGGGCTATGGCTACACCTTC.

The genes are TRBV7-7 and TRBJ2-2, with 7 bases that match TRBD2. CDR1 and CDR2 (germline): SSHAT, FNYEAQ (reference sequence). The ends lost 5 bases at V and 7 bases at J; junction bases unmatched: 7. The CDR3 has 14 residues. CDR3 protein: CASSPSGLGGELFF. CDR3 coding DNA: TGTGCCAGCAGCCCTAGCGGACTGGGCGGGGAGCTGTTTTTT.

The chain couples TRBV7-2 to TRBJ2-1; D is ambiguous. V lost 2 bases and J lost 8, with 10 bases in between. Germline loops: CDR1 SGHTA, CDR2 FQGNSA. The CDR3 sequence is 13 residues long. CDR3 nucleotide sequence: TGTGCCAGCAGCTTAAAGGTCAGGCATGAGCAGTTCTTC. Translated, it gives CASSLKVRHEQFF.

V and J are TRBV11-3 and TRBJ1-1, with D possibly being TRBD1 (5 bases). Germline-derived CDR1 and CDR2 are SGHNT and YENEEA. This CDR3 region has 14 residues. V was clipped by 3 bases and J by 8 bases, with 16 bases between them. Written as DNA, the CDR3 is TGTGCCAGCAGCTTGAACCCAACCGGGGGGGAAGCTTTCTTT. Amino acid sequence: CASSLNPTGGEAFF.

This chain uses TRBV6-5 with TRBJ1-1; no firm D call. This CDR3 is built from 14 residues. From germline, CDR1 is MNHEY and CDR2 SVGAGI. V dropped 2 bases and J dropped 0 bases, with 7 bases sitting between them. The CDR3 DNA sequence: TGTGCCAGCAGTTACGACGGGATGAACACTGAAGCTTTCTTT. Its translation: CASSYDGMNTEAFF.

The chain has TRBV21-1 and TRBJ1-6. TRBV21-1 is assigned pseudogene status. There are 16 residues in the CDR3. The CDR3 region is CASSKGGPGPGSPLHF. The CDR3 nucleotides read TGTGCCAGCAGCAAAGGCGGCCCTGGCCCCGGTTCACCCCTCCACTTT.

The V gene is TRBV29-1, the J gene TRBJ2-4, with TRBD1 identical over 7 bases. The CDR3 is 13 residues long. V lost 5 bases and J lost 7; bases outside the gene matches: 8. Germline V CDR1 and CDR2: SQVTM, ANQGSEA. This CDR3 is CSVSGQVGNIQYF. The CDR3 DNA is TGCAGCGTTAGTGGACAGGTCGGGAACATTCAGTACTTC.

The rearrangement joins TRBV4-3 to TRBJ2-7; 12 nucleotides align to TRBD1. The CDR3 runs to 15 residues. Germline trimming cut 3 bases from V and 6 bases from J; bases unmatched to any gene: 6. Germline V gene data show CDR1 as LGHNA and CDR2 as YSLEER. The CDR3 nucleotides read TGCGCCAGCAGCCACCCGGGACAGGGGGCACGCGAGCAGTACTTC. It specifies CASSHPGQGAREQYF.

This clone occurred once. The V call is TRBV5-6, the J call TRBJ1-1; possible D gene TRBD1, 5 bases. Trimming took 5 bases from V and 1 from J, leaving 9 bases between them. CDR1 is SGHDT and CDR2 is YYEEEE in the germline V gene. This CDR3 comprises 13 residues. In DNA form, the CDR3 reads TGTGCCAGCAGTCGGGGGTCGAACACTGAAGCTTTCTTT. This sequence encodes CASSRGSNTEAFF.